The entry below gives a single T cell receptor beta chain sequence along with its context. Its specificity is not known. Genomic DNA provided the template from which TCR beta VDJ and CDR3 profiles were obtained. TCRdb reprocessed the reads with MiXCR, giving one entry per CDR3 protein. The table has 400,000 to 600,000 distinct CDR3 sequences, approximately 32% seen once. This entry belongs to a study of CD8+CD57+ T cells in acquired aplastic anemia. Study background: Sorted cells (CD4+ and CD8+) yielded DNA amounts that averaged around 3.1 ug. Study-level results: Some 29 CD8+ CDR3 sequences were shared between patients and controls.

The CDR3 length is 13 residues. Trimming took 0 bases from V and 6 from J, leaving 6 bases between them. CDR1 is LGHDT, CDR2 YNNKEL, per germline (reference sequence). By flow cytometry, patients selected for sequencing had shown an expansion of CD8+CD57+ cells. Sequenced material: sorted CD4+, CD8+, or CD8+CD57+ T cells (not recorded which) from PBMCs. The chain has TRBV3-1 and TRBJ1-3, with TRBD1 as a possible D gene (5 bases). This sequence was found in a human donor with aplastic anemia. The CDR3 protein is CASSQDGANTIYF. The CDR3 DNA reads TGTGCCAGCAGCCAAGACGGGGCAAACACCATATATTTT.